This T cell receptor (beta chain) was retrieved from a study of T cells in women clearing cervical HPV infection (dated by TCRdb to 2017 to 2018). Looking at the study overall: The cases were 20 to 25 women with histologically confirmed HPV16-related CIN3 or worse, and 2 of those women had invasive cancers. The controls were fewer than 30 women whose single incident HPV16 infection cleared within 12 months with no development of precancer or cancer. Case blood was taken at the visit when the lesion was first identified, whereas control blood was taken when infection was no longer detected. For cases, the median interval between lesion detection and blood sampling was about 160 days, with an interquartile range of about 85 to 210 days. Since only a few of the women had HLA typing available, the possibility that HLA type was acting as a confounder could not be ruled out. The exploratory proof-of-principle case-control study was nested within the Guanacaste HPV Natural History Study in Costa Rica and compared TCR repertoires across cervical HPV16 outcomes. Cases and controls were matched on age within five years and on year of sample collection. Cases had a median age of roughly 35 years compared with 37 to 40 for controls, and baseline characteristics showed no significant differences between the groups. In the parent cohort, some 10,000 women aged 18 or older were enrolled in Guanacaste, Costa Rica, during about 1992 to 1994 and were followed for seven years. Five blinded duplicates per group were added as quality controls, giving some 60 samples: 50 or so participants and some ten replicates. The full study reports these points: By combining richness with V gene abundances, random forest classifiers separated cases from controls with an estimated AUC of 0.75 to 0.85. Cases had lower TRBV6-7 relative abundance than controls (roughly 0.12% versus 0.17%; Bonferroni P = 0.0008). The cross-sectional design could not show whether the associations came before the infection or were a result of it, and neither effector/memory subsets nor HPV-specific T cells were isolated. CIN3+ cases had significantly higher TCR repertoire richness than controls across sequencing depths, but evenness did not differ between the groups. Because T-cell numbers per sample were unknown, differences in richness could reflect varying T-cell content rather than repertoire biology.

From the cysteine up to the phenylalanine, the CDR3 has a length of 15 residues. The CDR3 was read in part: 36 bases, with the frame set at base 1. V was cut back by 4 bases and J by 6 bases, leaving a gap of 18 bases between them. The germline V gene (reference sequence) supplies CDR1 PRHDT and CDR2 FYEKMQ. Every participant had a single incident cervical HPV16 infection, and women with prevalent HPV16 infections were excluded. Cervical HPV DNA was detected with MY09/MY11 PCR, and genotyping was done with dot-blot hybridization. Roughly 15 mL of heparinized blood were centrifuged, and the buffy coat was aliquoted, frozen at -30°C, then stored at -80°C. QIAGEN kits were used to extract genomic DNA from the buffy coat specimens. Using the immunoSEQ assay, multiplex PCR amplified TCR beta CDR3 regions from an average of approximately 1,200 ng of genomic DNA per sample. The assay corrected primer bias using a complete synthetic TCR repertoire to establish an amplification baseline. The amplicons were sequenced on the Illumina platform. In the authors' own workflow: Error correction of the sequences involved clustering with frequency ratios plus a modified nearest-neighbor algorithm, after which the sequences were analyzed in the immunoSEQ Analyzer using IMGT gene definitions. At each rarefaction depth, TCR richness and evenness were averaged over 20 rarefaction repeats, and samples with fewer sequences than the depth were excluded. Relative abundances of V, D and J genes were compared between groups using Wilcoxon rank sum tests, with FDR correction applied. In the blinded duplicates, the intraclass correlation was around 96% for TCR richness and averaged around 78% across 60 to 70 gene segments. The source is immuneACCESS, and TCRdb retained only in-frame sequences with V and J called. Part of the clones is not carried over; for the studies checked, unresolved V genes explain less than half of this, and the remainder is unexplained. V and J calls and clone size are given by that table; D and trimming were obtained from the DNA. The sample table on file contains tens of thousands of clones. Approximately 5.2% of the sample is in the top ten clones.

A word on this clone: Its antigen is still unknown. The CDR3 is cut off 3 residues early in the read; its end comes from the germline J gene.

The sequence was obtained from a woman between 18 and 70 years old with a cervical HPV16 infection that either progressed to CIN3+ or cleared (not recorded which). This receptor chain uses TRBV13 and TRBJ1-2, with a tentative D gene TRBD1 over 5 matching bases. The sequencing input was blood buffy coat. The CDR3 region has the sequence CASSSQGREVHGYTF. The CDR3 bases that were read are TGTGCCAGCAGCTCGCAGGGCAGAGAGGTGCATGGC.